These T cell receptor beta chains were read from a single sample in a study of T cell responses to AZD1222 COVID-19 vaccine. Data came from immunoSEQ multiplex PCR; TCRdb stores just in-frame clones and leaves some out. The sample has approximately 120,000 clones, approximately 90% seen once; the top ten hold 6.5% to 9.5%. Sequences were derived from peripheral blood, sampled on day 0 of AZD1222 vaccination. These receptors were obtained from an adult in good health. Each CDR3 is given with its conserved first and last residue. The D gene is left open where the match is weak. Only some rows state a clone size, as once, few, many or a class for expanded clones.

abundance,d_gene,j_gene,v_gene,CDR3nt,CDR3aa
-,-,TRBJ1-2,TRBV7-3,TGTGCCAGCAGCTTTTTGGGGAACTATGGCTACACCTTC,CASSFLGNYGYTF
-,TRBD1,TRBJ1-1,TRBV28,TGTGCCAGCAGACCGGGACAGGTGAACACTGAAGCTTTCTTT,CASRPGQVNTEAFF
-,TRBD1,TRBJ1-2,TRBV11-2,TGTGCCAGCAGCCCGGGGCAGGGGGCGGTCTATGGCTACACCTTC,CASSPGQGAVYGYTF
-,-,TRBJ2-7,TRBV28,TGTGCCAGCAGAGGCACAGGGTCCTTGGAGCAGTACTTC,CASRGTGSLEQYF
-,-,TRBJ2-1,TRBV7-9,TGTGCCAGCAGCGAAGACAGAAGCTCCTACAATGAGCAGTTCTTC,CASSEDRSSYNEQFF
few,-,TRBJ1-4,TRBV7-9,TGTGCCAGCAGCGCCCCGCGAGGGCAACGGGGTGAAAAACTGTTTTTT,CASSAPRGQRGEKLFF
-,-,TRBJ1-2,TRBV6-5,TGTGCCAGCAGTTACGACAGGAACTATGGCTACACCTTC,CASSYDRNYGYTF
-,-,TRBJ2-7,TRBV4-1,TGCGCCAGCAGCCAAGAACAGCTCTCCTACGAGCAGTACTTC,CASSQEQLSYEQYF
-,-,TRBJ2-5,TRBV19,TGTGCCAGTAGTACAGAGGGAGAGACCCAGTACTTC,CASSTEGETQYF
-,-,TRBJ2-1,TRBV11-3,TGTGCCAGCAGCTTAGAAGGAAGCGAGCAGTTCTTC,CASSLEGSEQFF